This T cell receptor (beta chain) emerged from a study of graft-versus-host responses after intestinal transplantation. Overall study: For approximately three years after anti-thymocyte globulin induction, all recipients took tacrolimus and steroids.

Study results and caveats: Analysis identified GvH clones in recipient marrow, with some appearing first in ileum or blood. Among circulating GvH clones, peak levels were associated with early post-transplant declines in HvG clones.

CDR1 is SGHAT and CDR2 is FQNNGV in the germline V gene. CDR3 length: 14 residues. Trimming took 3 bases from V and 5 from J, leaving 11 bases between them. With roughly 200,000 irradiated, violet-dye-labeled stimulator cells, roughly 200,000 CFSE-labeled responder cells were plated. The protocol was immunoSEQ multiplex PCR, while the TCRdb copy is restricted to in-frame clones and leaves out a portion. The data contain approximately 13,000 clones, roughly 33% of them singletons. Sequencing was performed on alloreactive CD8+ T cells from a mixed lymphocyte reaction culture, taken before intestinal transplant. Subset given: CFSE-low proliferating T cells sorted from approximately six-day pre-transplant mixed lymphocyte reaction (GvH or HvG direction). This chain uses TRBV11-2 with TRBJ1-5, with D possibly being TRBD1 (5 bases). The sequence was obtained from a human patient who received an intestinal transplant. This CDR3 is CASSFFRDYQPQHF. The DNA for the CDR3 is TGTGCCAGCAGCTTTTTTAGGGACTATCAGCCCCAGCATTTT.